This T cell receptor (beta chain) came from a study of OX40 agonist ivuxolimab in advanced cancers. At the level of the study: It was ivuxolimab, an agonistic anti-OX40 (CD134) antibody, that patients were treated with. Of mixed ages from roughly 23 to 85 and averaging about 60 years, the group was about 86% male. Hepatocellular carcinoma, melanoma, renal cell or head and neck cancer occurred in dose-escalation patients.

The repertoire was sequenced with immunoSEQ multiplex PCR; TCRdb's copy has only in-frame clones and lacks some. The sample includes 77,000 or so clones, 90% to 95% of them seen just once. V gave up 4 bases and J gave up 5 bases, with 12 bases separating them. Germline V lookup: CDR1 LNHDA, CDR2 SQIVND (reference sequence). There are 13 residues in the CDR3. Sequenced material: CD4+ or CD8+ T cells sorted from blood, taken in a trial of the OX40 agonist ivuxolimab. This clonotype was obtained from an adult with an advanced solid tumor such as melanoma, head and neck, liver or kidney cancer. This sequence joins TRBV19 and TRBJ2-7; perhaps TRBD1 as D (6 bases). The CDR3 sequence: CASSTFTGNEQYF. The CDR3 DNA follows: TGTGCCAGTAGTACATTTACAGGGAACGAGCAGTACTTC. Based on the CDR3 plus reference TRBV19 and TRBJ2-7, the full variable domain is DGGITQSPKYLFRKEGQNVTLSCEQNLNHDAMYWYRQDPGQGLRLIYYSQIVNDFQKGDIAEGYSVSREKKESFPLTVTSAQKNPTAFYLCASSTFTGNEQYFGPGTRLTVT.